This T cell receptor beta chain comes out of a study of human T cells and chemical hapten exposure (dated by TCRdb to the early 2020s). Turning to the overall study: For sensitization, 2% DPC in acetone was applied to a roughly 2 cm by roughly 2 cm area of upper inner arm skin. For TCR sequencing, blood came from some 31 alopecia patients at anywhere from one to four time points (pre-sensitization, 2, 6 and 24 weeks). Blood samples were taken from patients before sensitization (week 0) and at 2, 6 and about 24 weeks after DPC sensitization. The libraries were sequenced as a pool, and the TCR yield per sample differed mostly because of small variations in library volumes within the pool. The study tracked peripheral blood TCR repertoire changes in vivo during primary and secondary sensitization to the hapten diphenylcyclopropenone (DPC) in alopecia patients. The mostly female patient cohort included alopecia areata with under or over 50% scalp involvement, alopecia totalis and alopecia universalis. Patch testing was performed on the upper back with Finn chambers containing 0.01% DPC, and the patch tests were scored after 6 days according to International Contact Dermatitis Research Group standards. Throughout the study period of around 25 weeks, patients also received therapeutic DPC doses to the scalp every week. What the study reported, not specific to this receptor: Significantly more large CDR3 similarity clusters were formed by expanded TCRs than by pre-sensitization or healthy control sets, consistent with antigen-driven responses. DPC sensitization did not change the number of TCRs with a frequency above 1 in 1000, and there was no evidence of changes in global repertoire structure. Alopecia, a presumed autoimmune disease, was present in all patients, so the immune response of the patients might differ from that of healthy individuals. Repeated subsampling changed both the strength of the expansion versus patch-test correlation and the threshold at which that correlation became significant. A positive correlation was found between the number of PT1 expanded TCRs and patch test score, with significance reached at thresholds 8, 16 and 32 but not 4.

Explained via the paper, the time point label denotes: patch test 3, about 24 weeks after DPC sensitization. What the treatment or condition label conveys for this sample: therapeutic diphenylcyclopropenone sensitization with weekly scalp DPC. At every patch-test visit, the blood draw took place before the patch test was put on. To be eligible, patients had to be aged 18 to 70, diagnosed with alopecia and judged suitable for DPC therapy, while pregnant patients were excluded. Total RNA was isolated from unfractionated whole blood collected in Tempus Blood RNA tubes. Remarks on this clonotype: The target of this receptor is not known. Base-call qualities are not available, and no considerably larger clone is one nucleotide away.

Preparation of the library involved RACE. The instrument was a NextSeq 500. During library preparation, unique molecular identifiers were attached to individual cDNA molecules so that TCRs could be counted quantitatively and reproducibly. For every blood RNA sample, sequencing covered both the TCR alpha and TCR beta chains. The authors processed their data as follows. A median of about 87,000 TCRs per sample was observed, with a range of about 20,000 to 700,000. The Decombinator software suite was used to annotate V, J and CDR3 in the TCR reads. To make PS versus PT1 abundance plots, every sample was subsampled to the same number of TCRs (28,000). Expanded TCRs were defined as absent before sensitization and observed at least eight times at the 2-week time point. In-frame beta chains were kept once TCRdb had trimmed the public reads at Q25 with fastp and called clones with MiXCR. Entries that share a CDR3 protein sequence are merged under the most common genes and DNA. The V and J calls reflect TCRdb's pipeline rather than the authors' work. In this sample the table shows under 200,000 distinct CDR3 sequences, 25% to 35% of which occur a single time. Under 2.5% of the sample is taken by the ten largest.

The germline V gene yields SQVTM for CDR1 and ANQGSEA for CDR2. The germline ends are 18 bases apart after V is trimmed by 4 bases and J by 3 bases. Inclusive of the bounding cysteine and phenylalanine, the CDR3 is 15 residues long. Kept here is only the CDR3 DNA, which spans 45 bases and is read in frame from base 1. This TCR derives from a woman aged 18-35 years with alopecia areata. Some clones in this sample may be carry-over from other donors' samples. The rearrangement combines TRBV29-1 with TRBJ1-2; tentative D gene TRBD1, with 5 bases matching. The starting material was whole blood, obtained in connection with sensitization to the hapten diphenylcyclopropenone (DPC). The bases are TGCAGCGTTGGCGGGGGAAATATGGAAGACTATGGCTACACCTTC. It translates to CSVGGGNMEDYGYTF.